Presented here are 10 T cell receptor beta chains from one specimen sequenced in a study of T cell responses to AZD1222 COVID-19 vaccine (dated by TCRdb to the early 2020s). Libraries were constructed by the immunoSEQ multiplex PCR assay. The clones in this table, taken by TCRdb from immuneACCESS, are in-frame only. Not every clone is retained; where verified, under half of the shortfall comes from an unresolved V gene, and the cause of the rest is unknown. A total of under 140,000 clones appear in this sample, approximately 94% of them only once. The biggest ten clones account for 2.5% to 3% of the sample. Per the publication, the time point label means: about 28 days (+/-7) after the second vaccine dose. Material: peripheral blood, obtained 28 days after the second AZD1222 dose. These receptors were collected from an adult who received the AZD1222 COVID-19 vaccine.

This chain connects TRBV20-1 to TRBJ1-2; no reliable D call. The CDR3 runs 12 residues. CDR1 is DFQATT, CDR2 SNEGSKA, per germline (reference sequence). Trimming left V 3 bases short and J 6 bases short, with 11 bases between. CDR3 region: CSASTLWDGYTF. DNA of the CDR3: TGCAGTGCTAGTACGTTGTGGGATGGCTACACCTTC.

This rearrangement joins TRBV5-4 to TRBJ1-3, with 8 bases lining up with TRBD1. The germline gives CDR1 SGHNT, CDR2 YYREEE (reference sequence). This CDR3 region has 15 residues. The V and J ends lost 4 bases and 4 bases, in that order; junction bases with no gene match: 7. As DNA, the CDR3 is TGTGCCAGCAGCCCCCGGACAGGGCCGGGAAACACCATATATTTT. Amino acid sequence: CASSPRTGPGNTIYF.

This clone was counted a single time. This chain joins TRBV5-1 and TRBJ1-2, with D possibly being TRBD1 (5 bases). Trimming stripped 4 bases from V and 6 bases from J, with 10 bases between. The germline V gene encodes CDR1 SGHRS and CDR2 YFSETQ. This CDR3 has 12 amino acids. CDR3 loop: CASSLGGDGYTF. The CDR3 bases are TGCGCCAGCAGCCTCGGGGGGGATGGCTACACCTTC.

Only one count was recorded for this clone. The genes are TRBV20-1 and TRBJ1-3; no definite D call. The CDR3 runs to 16 residues. V shed 3 bases and J shed 1 base, with 16 bases lying between them. Germline V gene sequence: CDR1 DFQATT, CDR2 SNEGSKA (reference sequence). The chain's CDR3 is CSASTPGGWSGNTIYF. DNA of the CDR3: TGCAGTGCTAGTACCCCAGGAGGTTGGTCTGGAAACACCATATATTTT.

The V call is TRBV30, the J call TRBJ2-1; no definite D call. Per germline, CDR1 GTSNPN and CDR2 SVGIG (reference sequence). CDR3 length: 13 amino acids. Trimming shortened V by 0 bases and J by 4 bases, and 7 bases separated the two germline ends. CDR3 bases: TGTGCCTGGAGTGTCCTAAGGTACAATGAGCAGTTCTTC. Encoded protein: CAWSVLRYNEQFF. Full variable domain (rest looked up from reference TRBV30 and TRBJ2-1): SQTIHQWPATLVQPVGSPLSLECTVEGTSNPNLYWYRQAAGRGLQLLFYSVGIGQISSEVPQNLSASRPQDRQFILSSKKLLLSDSGFYLCAWSVLRYNEQFFGPGTRLTVL.

V is TRBV30 and J is TRBJ1-1; TRBD1 aligns across 7 bases. CDR1 and CDR2 from the germline V gene are GTSNPN and SVGIG (reference sequence). With 1 base clipped from V and 3 bases from J, the junction kept 2 bases outside the gene matches. CDR3 length: 13 amino acids. CDR3 nucleotide sequence: TGTGCCTGGAGTGACAGGGGATACACTGAAGCTTTCTTT. As protein: CAWSDRGYTEAFF.

This chain connects TRBV27 to TRBJ1-6; no clear D. Germline lookup yields CDR1 MNHEY and CDR2 SMNVEV (reference sequence). There are 12 residues in the CDR3. Trimming stripped 6 bases from V and 7 bases from J, with 7 bases between. CDR3 sequence: CASRGSNSPLHF. The CDR3 nucleotides read TGTGCCAGCAGGGGTTCAAATTCACCCCTCCACTTT.

The chain recombines TRBV21-1 with TRBJ2-3; the DNA was not compared with TRBD1, the D call given in the table. TRBV21-1 is designated a pseudogene. This CDR3 spans 16 amino acids. Written as DNA, the CDR3 is TGTGCCAGCAGCACATATACAGTTCCTCTAACAGATACGCAGTATTTT. Translation gives CASSTYTVPLTDTQYF.

The chain has TRBV6-5 and TRBJ2-1; no definite D call. From germline, CDR1 is MNHEY and CDR2 SVGAGI. CDR3 size: 15 residues. Trimming left V 0 bases short and J 0 bases short, with 6 bases between. The DNA for the CDR3 is TGTGCCAGCAGTTACTCGCGGAACTCCTACAATGAGCAGTTCTTC. It translates to CASSYSRNSYNEQFF.

The chain has TRBV7-8 and TRBJ1-2; possibly TRBD1 for D (5 bases). The CDR3 has 12 residues. The V end lost 2 bases, the J end lost 7 bases, and 8 bases lay between the germline ends. Germline loops: CDR1 SGHVS, CDR2 FQNEAQ. CDR3 loop: CASSLQGGGYTF. CDR3 in DNA: TGTGCCAGCAGCTTACAGGGCGGTGGCTACACCTTC.